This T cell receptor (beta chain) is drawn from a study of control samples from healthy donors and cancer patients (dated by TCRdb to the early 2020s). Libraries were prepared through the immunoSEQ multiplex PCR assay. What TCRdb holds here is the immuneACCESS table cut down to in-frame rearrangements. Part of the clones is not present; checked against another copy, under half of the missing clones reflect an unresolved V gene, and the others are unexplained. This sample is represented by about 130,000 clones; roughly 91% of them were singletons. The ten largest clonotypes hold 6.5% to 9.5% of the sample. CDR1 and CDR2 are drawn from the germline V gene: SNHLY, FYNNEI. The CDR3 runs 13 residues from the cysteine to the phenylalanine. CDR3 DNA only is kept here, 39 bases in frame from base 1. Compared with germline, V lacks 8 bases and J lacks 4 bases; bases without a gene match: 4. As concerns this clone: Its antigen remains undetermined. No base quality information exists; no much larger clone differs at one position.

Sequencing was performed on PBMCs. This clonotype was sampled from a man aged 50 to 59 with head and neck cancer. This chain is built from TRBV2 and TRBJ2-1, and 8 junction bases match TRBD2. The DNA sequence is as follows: TGTGCCAGCGGGGGACTAGATTACAATGAGCAGTTCTTC. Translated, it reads CASGGLDYNEQFF.